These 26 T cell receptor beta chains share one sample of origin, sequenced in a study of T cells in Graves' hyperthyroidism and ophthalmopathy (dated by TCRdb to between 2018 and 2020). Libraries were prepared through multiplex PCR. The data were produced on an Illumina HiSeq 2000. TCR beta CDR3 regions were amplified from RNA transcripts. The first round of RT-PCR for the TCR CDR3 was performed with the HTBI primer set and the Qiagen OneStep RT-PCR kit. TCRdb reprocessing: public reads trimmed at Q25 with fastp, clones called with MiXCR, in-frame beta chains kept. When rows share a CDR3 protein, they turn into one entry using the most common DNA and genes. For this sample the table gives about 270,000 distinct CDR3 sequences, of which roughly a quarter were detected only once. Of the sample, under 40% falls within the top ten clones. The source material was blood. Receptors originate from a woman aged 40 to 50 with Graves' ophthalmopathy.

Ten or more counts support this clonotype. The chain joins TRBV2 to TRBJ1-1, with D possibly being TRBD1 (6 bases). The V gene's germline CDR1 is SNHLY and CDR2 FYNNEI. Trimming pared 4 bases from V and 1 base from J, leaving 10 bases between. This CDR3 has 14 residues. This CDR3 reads CASSGGTPNTEAFF. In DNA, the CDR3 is TGTGCCAGCAGTGGAGGGACACCGAACACTGAAGCTTTCTTT. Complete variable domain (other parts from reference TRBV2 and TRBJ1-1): EPEVTQTPSHQVTQMGQEVILRCVPISNHLYFYWYRQILGQKVEFLVSFYNNEISEKSEIFDDQFSVERPDGSNFTLKIRSTKLEDSAMYFCASSGGTPNTEAFFGQGTRLTVV.

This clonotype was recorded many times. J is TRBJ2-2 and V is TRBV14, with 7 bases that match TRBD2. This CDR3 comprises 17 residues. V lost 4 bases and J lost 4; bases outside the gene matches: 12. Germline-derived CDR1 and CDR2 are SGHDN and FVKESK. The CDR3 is CASSRTDEWEGTGELFF. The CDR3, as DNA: TGTGCCAGCAGCCGGACGGATGAGTGGGAGGGCACCGGGGAGCTGTTTTTT.

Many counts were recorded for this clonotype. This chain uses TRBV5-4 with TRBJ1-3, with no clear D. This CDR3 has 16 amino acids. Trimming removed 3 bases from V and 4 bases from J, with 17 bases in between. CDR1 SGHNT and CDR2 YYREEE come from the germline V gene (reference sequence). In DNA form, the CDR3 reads TGTGCCAGCAGCTATACCCTGATTGGGGAAGGAAACACCATATATTTT. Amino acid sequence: CASSYTLIGEGNTIYF.

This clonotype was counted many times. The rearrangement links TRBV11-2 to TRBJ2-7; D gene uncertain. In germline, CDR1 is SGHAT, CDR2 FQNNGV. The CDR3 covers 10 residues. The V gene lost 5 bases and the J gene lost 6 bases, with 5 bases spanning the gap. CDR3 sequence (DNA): TGTGCCAGCAGCCTCAGCGAGCAGTACTTC. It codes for CASSLSEQYF.

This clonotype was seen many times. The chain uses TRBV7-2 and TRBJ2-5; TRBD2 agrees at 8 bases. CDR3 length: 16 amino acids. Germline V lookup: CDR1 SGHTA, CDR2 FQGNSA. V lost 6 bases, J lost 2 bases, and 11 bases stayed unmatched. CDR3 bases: TGTGCCAGCAGGCGCACAGGACTAGCAGGACAAGAGACCCAGTACTTC. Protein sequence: CASRRTGLAGQETQYF.

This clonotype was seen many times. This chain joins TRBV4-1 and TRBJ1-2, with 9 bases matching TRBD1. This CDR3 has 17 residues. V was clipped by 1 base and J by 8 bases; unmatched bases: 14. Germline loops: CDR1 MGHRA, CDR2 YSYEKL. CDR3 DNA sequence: TGCGCCAGCAGCCAAGTACCAGGAGAAGGGACAGGGAGGGGCTACACCTTC. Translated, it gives CASSQVPGEGTGRGYTF.

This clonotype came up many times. The CDR3 region has the DNA TGTGCCAGCAGCGAGGGGCGGTTCACTGAAGCTTTCTTT. Its protein is CASSEGRFTEAFF. V gene TRBV9 combines with J gene TRBJ1-1; perhaps TRBD1 as D (5 bases). Germline CDR1 reads SGDLS; CDR2 reads YYNGEE. The V gene lost 3 bases and the J gene lost 4 bases, with 10 bases spanning the gap. This CDR3 spans 13 amino acids. Full variable domain (outside the CDR3, taken from reference TRBV9 and TRBJ1-1): DSGVTQTPKHLITATGQRVTLRCSPRSGDLSVYWYQQSLDQGLQFLIQYYNGEERAKGNILERFSAQQFPDLHSELNLSSLELGDSALYFCASSEGRFTEAFFGQGTRLTVV.

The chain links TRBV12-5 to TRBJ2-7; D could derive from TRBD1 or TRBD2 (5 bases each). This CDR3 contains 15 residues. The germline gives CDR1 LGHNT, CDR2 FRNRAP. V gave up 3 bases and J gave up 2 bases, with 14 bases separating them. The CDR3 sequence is CASGFLGTDTYEQYF. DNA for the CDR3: TGTGCTAGTGGTTTTTTGGGGACCGATACCTACGAGCAGTACTTC.

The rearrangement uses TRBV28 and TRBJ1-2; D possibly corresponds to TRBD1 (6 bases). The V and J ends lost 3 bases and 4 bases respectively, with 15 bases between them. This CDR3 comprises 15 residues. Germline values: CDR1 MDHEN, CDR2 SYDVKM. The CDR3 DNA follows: TGTGCCAGCAGTTTTCGGGGGGCGGTGGTCTATGGCTACACCTTC. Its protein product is CASSFRGAVVYGYTF.

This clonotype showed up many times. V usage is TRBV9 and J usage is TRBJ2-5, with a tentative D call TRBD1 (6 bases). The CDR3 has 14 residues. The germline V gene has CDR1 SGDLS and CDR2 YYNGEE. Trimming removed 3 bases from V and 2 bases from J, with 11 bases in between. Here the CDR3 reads CASSGTGPQETQYF. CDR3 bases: TGTGCCAGCAGCGGAACAGGGCCTCAAGAGACCCAGTACTTC.

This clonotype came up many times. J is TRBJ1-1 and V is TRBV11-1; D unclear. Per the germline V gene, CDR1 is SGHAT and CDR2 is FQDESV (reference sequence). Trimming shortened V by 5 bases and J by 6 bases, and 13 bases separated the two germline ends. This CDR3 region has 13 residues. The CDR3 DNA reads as TGTGCCAGCAGCCCAAGCGGGTCCCCTGAAGCTTTCTTT. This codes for CASSPSGSPEAFF.

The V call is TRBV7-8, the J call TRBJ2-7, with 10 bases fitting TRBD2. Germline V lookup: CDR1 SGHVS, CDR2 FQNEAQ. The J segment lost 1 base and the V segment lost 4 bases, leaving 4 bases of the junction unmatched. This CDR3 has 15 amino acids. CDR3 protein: CASSSSGSLSYEQYF. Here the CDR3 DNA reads TGTGCCAGCAGCTCTAGCGGGAGTCTGTCCTACGAGCAGTACTTC.

The CDR3 loop reads CASSSLENSYEQYF. Written as DNA, the CDR3 is TGTGCCAGCAGTTCTCTGGAAAACTCCTACGAGCAGTACTTC. This chain joins TRBV6-5 and TRBJ2-7; D gene unclear. The CDR3 has 14 residues. CDR1 MNHEY and CDR2 SVGAGI come from the germline V gene. Trimming removed 4 bases from V and 0 bases from J, with 10 bases in between.

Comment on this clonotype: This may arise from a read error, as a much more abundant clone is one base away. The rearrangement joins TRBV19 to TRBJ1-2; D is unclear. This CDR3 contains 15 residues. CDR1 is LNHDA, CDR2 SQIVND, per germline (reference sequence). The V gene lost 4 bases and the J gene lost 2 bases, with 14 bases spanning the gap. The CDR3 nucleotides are TGTGCCAGTAGTAAAGTAGGCAGCAGAAACTATGGCTACACCTTC. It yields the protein CASSKVGSRNYGYTF.

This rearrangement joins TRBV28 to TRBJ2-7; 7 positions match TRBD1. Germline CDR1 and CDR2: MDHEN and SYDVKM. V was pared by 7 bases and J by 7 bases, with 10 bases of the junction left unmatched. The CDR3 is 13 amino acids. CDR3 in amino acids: CASNGEGASEQYF. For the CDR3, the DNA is TGTGCCAGCAACGGTGAGGGGGCGAGTGAGCAGTACTTC.

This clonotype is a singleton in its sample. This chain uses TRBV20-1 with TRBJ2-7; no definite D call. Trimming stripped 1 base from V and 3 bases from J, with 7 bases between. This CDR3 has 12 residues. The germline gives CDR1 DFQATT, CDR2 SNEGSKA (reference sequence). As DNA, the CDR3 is TGCAGTGCTAGAGGGCAGGTCTACGAGCAGTACTTC. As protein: CSARGQVYEQYF.

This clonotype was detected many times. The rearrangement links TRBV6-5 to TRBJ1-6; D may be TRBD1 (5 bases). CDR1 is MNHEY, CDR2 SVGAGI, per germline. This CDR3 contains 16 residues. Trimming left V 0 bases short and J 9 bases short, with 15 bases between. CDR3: CASSYSSQGEGSPLHF. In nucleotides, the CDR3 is TGTGCCAGCAGTTACTCGAGTCAGGGCGAAGGTTCACCCCTCCACTTT.

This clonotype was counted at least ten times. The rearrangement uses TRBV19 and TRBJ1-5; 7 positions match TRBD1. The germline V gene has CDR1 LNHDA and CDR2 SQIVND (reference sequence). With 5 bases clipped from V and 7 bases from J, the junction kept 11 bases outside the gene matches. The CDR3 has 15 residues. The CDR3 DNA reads TGTGCCAGTAGTTTGGGTGTCGACAGGGTGCAGCCCCAGCATTTT. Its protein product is CASSLGVDRVQPQHF.

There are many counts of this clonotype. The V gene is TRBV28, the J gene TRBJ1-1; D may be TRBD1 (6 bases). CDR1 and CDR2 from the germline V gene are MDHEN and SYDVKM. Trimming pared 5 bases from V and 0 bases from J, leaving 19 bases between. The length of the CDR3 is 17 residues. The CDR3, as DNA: TGTGCCAGCAGTGCGTTACAGGGACTTCTCATGAACACTGAAGCTTTCTTT. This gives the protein CASSALQGLLMNTEAFF.

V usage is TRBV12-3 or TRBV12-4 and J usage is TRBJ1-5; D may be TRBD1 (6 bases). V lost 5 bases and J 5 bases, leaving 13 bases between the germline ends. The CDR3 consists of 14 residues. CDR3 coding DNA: TGTGCCAGCAGTCCTGACAGGAGCGATCAGCCCCAGCATTTT. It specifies CASSPDRSDQPQHF.

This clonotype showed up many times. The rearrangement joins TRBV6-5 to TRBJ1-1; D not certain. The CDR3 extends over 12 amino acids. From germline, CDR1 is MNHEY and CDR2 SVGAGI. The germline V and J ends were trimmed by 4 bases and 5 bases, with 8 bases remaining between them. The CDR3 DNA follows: TGTGCCAGCAGTTCCCCCGCGACTGAAGCTTTCTTT. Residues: CASSSPATEAFF.

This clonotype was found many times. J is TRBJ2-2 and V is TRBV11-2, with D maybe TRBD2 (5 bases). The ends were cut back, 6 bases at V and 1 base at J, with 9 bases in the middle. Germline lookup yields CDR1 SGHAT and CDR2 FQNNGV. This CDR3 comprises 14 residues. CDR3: CASRGRENTGELFF. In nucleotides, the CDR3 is TGTGCCAGCAGGGGTCGGGAGAACACCGGGGAGCTGTTTTTT. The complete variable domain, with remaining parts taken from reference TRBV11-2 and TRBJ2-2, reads EAGVAQSPRYKIIEKRQSVAFWCNPISGHATLYWYQQILGQGPKLLIQFQNNGVVDDSQLPKDRFSAERLKGVDSTLKIQPAKLEDSAVYLCASRGRENTGELFFGEGSRLTVL.

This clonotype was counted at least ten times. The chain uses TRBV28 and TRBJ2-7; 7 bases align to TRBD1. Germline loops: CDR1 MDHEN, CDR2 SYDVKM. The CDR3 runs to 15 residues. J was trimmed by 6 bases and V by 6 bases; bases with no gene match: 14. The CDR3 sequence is CASSKTVQGTAEQYF. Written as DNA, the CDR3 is TGTGCCAGCAGCAAGACCGTACAGGGGACAGCCGAGCAGTACTTC.

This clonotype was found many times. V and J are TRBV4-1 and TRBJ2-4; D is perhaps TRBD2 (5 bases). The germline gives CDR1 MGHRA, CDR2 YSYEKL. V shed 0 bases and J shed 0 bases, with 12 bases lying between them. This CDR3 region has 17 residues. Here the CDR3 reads CASSQDHSAIAKNIQYF. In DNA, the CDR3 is TGCGCCAGCAGCCAAGATCATAGCGCGATAGCCAAAAACATTCAGTACTTC.

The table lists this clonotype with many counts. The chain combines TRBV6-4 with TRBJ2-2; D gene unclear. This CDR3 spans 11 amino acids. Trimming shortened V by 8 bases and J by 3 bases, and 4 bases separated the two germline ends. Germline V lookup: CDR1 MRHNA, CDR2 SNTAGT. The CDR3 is CASSDTGELFF. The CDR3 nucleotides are TGTGCCAGCTCGGACACCGGGGAGCTGTTTTTT.

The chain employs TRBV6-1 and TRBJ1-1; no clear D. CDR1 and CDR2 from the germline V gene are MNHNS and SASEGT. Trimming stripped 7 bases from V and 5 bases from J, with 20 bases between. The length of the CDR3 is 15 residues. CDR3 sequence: CASTFGSPPFTEAFF. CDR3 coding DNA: TGTGCCAGCACCTTTGGCTCCCCACCTTTTACTGAAGCTTTCTTT.